One sample yielded the 10 T cell receptor beta chains listed below, sequenced in a study of blood T cell repertoires in COVID-19. Libraries were prepared by immunoSEQ multiplex PCR; TCRdb keeps only in-frame clonotypes and omits some of them. The table records about 30,000 clones, around 90% of them present only once. Sequencing was done on a sample of peripheral blood. These receptor sequences come from a man between 65 and 85 years old with acute or convalescent COVID-19.

This clone has only a few counts. The chain links TRBV28 to TRBJ2-1, with D perhaps TRBD1 (5 bases). The CDR3 loop spans 15 amino acids. The germline gives CDR1 MDHEN, CDR2 SYDVKM. Trimming shortened V by 8 bases and J by 4 bases, and 18 bases separated the two germline ends. The CDR3 is CASLDTPVQYNEQFF. As DNA, the CDR3 is TGTGCCAGCCTGGACACTCCCGTGCAATACAATGAGCAGTTCTTC.

The chain joins TRBV11-3 to TRBJ2-7, with D perhaps TRBD1 (6 bases). The V gene's germline CDR1 is SGHNT and CDR2 YENEEA. Trimming took 0 bases from V and 7 from J, leaving 19 bases between them. The CDR3 runs to 16 residues. The CDR3 sequence is CASSLDSGHRVEEQYF. The CDR3 region has the DNA TGTGCCAGCAGCTTAGATTCGGGACACCGGGTTGAAGAGCAGTACTTC.

The gene calls are TRBV30 and TRBJ1-1, with 7 bases fitting TRBD1. The V segment lost 4 bases and the J segment 1 base; nucleotides outside the gene matches: 3. This CDR3 is 13 amino acids long. The germline V gene encodes CDR1 GTSNPN and CDR2 SVGIG (reference sequence). CDR3 in DNA: TGTGCCTGGAAGGGGGCTCGGAACACTGAAGCTTTCTTT. This codes for CAWKGARNTEAFF.

The chain is built from TRBV19 and TRBJ2-1; tentative D call: TRBD2 (5 bases). Germline assignment: CDR1 LNHDA and CDR2 SQIVND (reference sequence). The CDR3 has 13 residues. V was shortened by 1 base and J by 9 bases, with 10 bases between the two germline ends. The CDR3 DNA follows: TGTGCCAGTAGTATAGTTCTCCGGGGTGAGCAGTTCTTC. This encodes CASSIVLRGEQFF.

The chain uses TRBV24-1 and TRBJ2-3; D remains unclear. The CDR3 runs 13 residues. Trimming took off 4 bases at V and 3 bases at J, with 7 bases between the two ends. CDR1 KGHDR and CDR2 SFDVKD come from the germline V gene. CDR3 coding DNA: TGTGCCACCAGTGACCCTGCGACAGATACGCAGTATTTT. As protein: CATSDPATDTQYF.

CDR3 sequence (DNA): TGCGCCAGCAGCTTGAAGCAGGGAATTGAAGAGACCCAGTACTTC. It codes for CASSLKQGIEETQYF. The rearrangement joins TRBV5-1 to TRBJ2-5; TRBD1 is a possible D gene (5 bases). This CDR3 has 15 residues. Germline lookup yields CDR1 SGHRS and CDR2 YFSETQ. V was shortened by 1 base and J by 3 bases, with 13 bases between the two germline ends. Full variable domain (remainder filled in from reference TRBV5-1 and TRBJ2-5): KAGVTQTPRYLIKTRGQQVTLSCSPISGHRSVSWYQQTPGQGLQFLFEYFSETQRNKGNFPGRFSGRQFSNSRSEMNVSTLELGDSALYLCASSLKQGIEETQYFGPGTRLLVL.

This clone has more than one count but fewer than ten. V is TRBV11-2 and J is TRBJ2-2; D may be TRBD2 (6 bases). This CDR3 is built from 15 residues. Looked up from germline, CDR1 is SGHAT and CDR2 is FQNNGV. CDR3 loop: CASYGGTLNTGELFF. Here the CDR3 DNA reads TGTGCTTCTTACGGGGGAACACTTAACACCGGGGAGCTGTTTTTT.

This chain links TRBV6-6 with TRBJ2-5, with D hard to call. The V gene's germline CDR1 is MNHNY and CDR2 SVGAGI (reference sequence). The CDR3 is 12 residues long. V shed 6 bases and J shed 0 bases, with 5 bases lying between them. The CDR3 loop is CASRLNQETQYF. CDR3 sequence (DNA): TGTGCCAGCAGACTTAACCAAGAGACCCAGTACTTC.

This chain connects TRBV11-3 to TRBJ1-1, with 8 nucleotides matching TRBD1. The germline gives CDR1 SGHNT, CDR2 YENEEA. This CDR3 comprises 13 residues. The V and J ends lost 5 bases and 11 bases, in that order; junction bases with no gene match: 10. CDR3 residues: CASSDLQGGEAFF. The DNA for the CDR3 is TGTGCCAGCAGCGACCTACAGGGGGGAGAGGCTTTCTTT.

V is TRBV7-8 and J is TRBJ2-3; 12 bases are shared with TRBD2. The CDR3 covers 14 residues. Per the germline V gene, CDR1 is SGHVS and CDR2 is FQNEAQ. V gave up 5 bases and J gave up 11 bases; unmatched junction bases: 8. CDR3 sequence: CASSPRLAGARQYF. The CDR3, as DNA: TGTGCCAGCAGCCCTAGACTAGCGGGGGCGAGGCAGTATTTT.